This is a list of T cell receptor beta chains from one sample in a study of T-cell reconstitution after alpha-beta-depleted transplantation in children. TCRdb reprocessed the PCR reads with MiXCR, giving one entry per CDR3 protein. Here the sample spans some 310,000 distinct CDR3 sequences, around 25% being singletons. Sequences were derived from PBMCs, mostly from graft donor cells, sampled 180 days after TCRalphabeta/CD19-depleted stem cell transplant. These receptors were collected from a male patient younger than 18 who had a stem cell transplant for acute lymphoblastic leukemia, so the T cells may come from the graft donor. Each CDR3 is given with its conserved first and last residue. The D gene is left open where the match is weak. A clone size is listed for some rows: how often the clone was seen (once, few, many), or a class if it is expanded.

v_gene	abundance	d_gene	j_gene	CDR3nt	CDR3aa
TRBV7-8	NA	NA	TRBJ1-1	TGTGCCAGCAGCTTATTAAAGGGCCGCGTTCATTCGAACACTGAAGCTTTCTTT	CASSLLKGRVHSNTEAFF
TRBV12-3/TRBV12-4	many	TRBD1	TRBJ2-7	TGTGCCAGCAGTCCAGGGGACAGGGGAAGGAACGAGCAGTACTTC	CASSPGDRGRNEQYF
TRBV25-1	few	NA	TRBJ2-5	TGTGCCAGCAGTGACCCCGGGACATGGTACCAAGAGACCCAGTACTTC	CASSDPGTWYQETQYF
TRBV20-1	few	TRBD1	TRBJ1-5	TGCAGTGCTAGCCCCGGGACAGCGACCAATCAGCCCCAGCATTTT	CSASPGTATNQPQHF
TRBV20-1	few	TRBD2	TRBJ2-1	TGCAGTGCCCCGAGGACTAGCGGGAGGTGGAGCTCCTACAATGAGCAGTTCTTC	CSAPRTSGRWSSYNEQFF
TRBV5-1	few	TRBD1	TRBJ1-2	TGCGCCAGCAGCCGCACCTCAGACAGGGCAGGTGGCTACACCTTC	CASSRTSDRAGGYTF
TRBV7-8	NA	NA	TRBJ1-2	TGTGCCAGCAGCTTAGTTCGGGTCGGGGGCTACACCTTC	CASSLVRVGGYTF
TRBV5-6	NA	NA	TRBJ1-6	TGTGCCAGCAGCCCTCGGTGGGGGTCACGTTCACCCCTCCACTTT	CASSPRWGSRSPLHF
TRBV6-5	few	NA	TRBJ2-7	TGTGCCAGCAGTTCTAGCAGGAGGACCTACGAGCAGTACTTC	CASSSSRRTYEQYF
TRBV5-5	NA	NA	TRBJ2-1	TGTGCCAGCAGCTTGTTTCCTGAGCAGTTCTTC	CASSLFPEQFF
TRBV4-1	few	NA	TRBJ2-7	TGCGCCAGCAGCCACTTAGTACGATCAGCCAACGAGCAGTACTTC	CASSHLVRSANEQYF
TRBV20-1	few	TRBD2	TRBJ2-5	TGCTCTAATATAGCGGGGGAGACCCAGTACTTC	CSNIAGETQYF
TRBV5-1	NA	TRBD1	TRBJ1-1	TGCGCCAGCAGAATCGACAGGGGGATTGACACTGAAGCTTTCTTT	CASRIDRGIDTEAFF
TRBV29-1	NA	NA	TRBJ1-1	TGCAGCTCGCGGGACACCGTCTACACTGAAGCTTTCTTT	CSSRDTVYTEAFF
TRBV6-1	few	NA	TRBJ2-7	TGTGCCAGCATCCCGAGAGGAGTCGACTCCTACGAGCAGTACTTC	CASIPRGVDSYEQYF
TRBV2	NA	TRBD1	TRBJ1-2	TGTGCCAGCGTCGCCCGACAGGGAGGAGGCTACACCTTC	CASVARQGGGYTF
TRBV6-5	few	NA	TRBJ1-2	TGTGCCAGCAGTTACTCACGGCTGACCTATGGCTACACCTTC	CASSYSRLTYGYTF
TRBV20-1	NA	NA	TRBJ1-4	TGCAGTGCTAGAGATGGTGGGACGGAAAAACTGTTTTTT	CSARDGGTEKLFF
TRBV5-1	NA	NA	TRBJ2-7	TGCGCCAGCAGCTTTTATAGCGAGATCTCCTACGAGCAGTACTTC	CASSFYSEISYEQYF
TRBV29-1	few	NA	TRBJ2-7	TGCAGCGTAGTAGACATCACCTACGAGCAGTACTTC	CSVVDITYEQYF
TRBV29-1	few	NA	TRBJ1-1	TGCAGCGTTGAAGGGGCCAGCTTGGCGCACACTGAAGCTTTCTTT	CSVEGASLAHTEAFF
TRBV7-6	NA	NA	TRBJ2-7	TGTGCCAGCAGCTTAGATTTGTTCTACGAGCAGTACTTC	CASSLDLFYEQYF
TRBV7-3	NA	TRBD2	TRBJ2-5	TGTGCCAGCAGTTCAAGACTAGCGGGAGGGGGAGAGACCCAGTACTTC	CASSSRLAGGGETQYF
TRBV21-1	few	NA	TRBJ2-7	TGTGCCCACTTTGAGGGCGGACGCAAGTACTTC	CAHFEGGRKYF
TRBV6-5	NA	NA	TRBJ2-1	TGTGCCAGCAGTTACTCGGTGAATGAGCAGTTCTTC	CASSYSVNEQFF
TRBV6-5	NA	NA	TRBJ1-3	TGTGCCAGCAGTTACTTCTCCGGGGCCCCTGGAAACACCATATATTTT	CASSYFSGAPGNTIYF
TRBV6-4	NA	NA	TRBJ1-2	TGTGCCAGCAGTGTTACCGGGACGGGTGGCTACACCTTC	CASSVTGTGGYTF
TRBV25-1	NA	TRBD2	TRBJ2-2	TGTGCCAGCAGGAGCCAGCGGGCGGGAGTTCGTGGTTCCGGGGAGCTGTTTTTT	CASRSQRAGVRGSGELFF
TRBV29-1	NA	TRBD2	TRBJ2-2	TGCAGCGTTGGGGGGGGAAAAGCGAACACCGGGGAGCTGTTTTTT	CSVGGGKANTGELFF
TRBV14	NA	NA	TRBJ2-1	TGTGCCAGCAGCCAAGATGGGGGAGGCTCCTACAATGAGCAGTTCTTC	CASSQDGGGSYNEQFF
TRBV6-5	NA	NA	TRBJ2-5	TGTGCCAGCAGTTCCGGGGAGAAAGAGACCCAGTACTTC	CASSSGEKETQYF
TRBV12-3/TRBV12-4	few	TRBD1	TRBJ1-1	TGTGCCAGCAGTGTAGGGACAGTCACTCTAATGAACACTGAAGCTTTCTTT	CASSVGTVTLMNTEAFF
TRBV7-9	few	NA	TRBJ1-1	TGTGCCAGCAGGGGGACGGCGAACACTGAAGCTTTCTTT	CASRGTANTEAFF
TRBV7-9	NA	NA	TRBJ2-3	TGTGCCAGCAGCTTAGTAATGGGCCGGGGGACAGATACGCAGTATTTT	CASSLVMGRGTDTQYF
TRBV15	NA	NA	TRBJ1-2	TGTGCCACCAGCAGAAGACGGAGGGCTAACTATGGCTACACCTTC	CATSRRRRANYGYTF
TRBV29-1	NA	NA	TRBJ2-2	TGCAGCGTTGAACGGACTAACACCGGGGAGCTGTTTTTT	CSVERTNTGELFF
TRBV7-3	few	TRBD2	TRBJ2-1	TGTGCCAGCAGCCAGACTAGCGGGCCGAACAATGAGCAGTTCTTC	CASSQTSGPNNEQFF
TRBV13	NA	TRBD1	TRBJ1-5	TGTGCCAGCAGCTTAGCCGGGACAGCGGATCGGCCCCAGCATTTT	CASSLAGTADRPQHF
TRBV12-3/TRBV12-4	many	NA	TRBJ2-2	TGTGCCAGCAGTTTCCTCGCTAACACCGGGGAGCTGTTTTTT	CASSFLANTGELFF
TRBV6-1	NA	TRBD2	TRBJ2-7	TGTGCCAGCAGACCCGGGACTACGTACTACGAGCAGTACTTC	CASRPGTTYYEQYF